The sequence of this T cell receptor beta chain was determined in a study of blood T cells in healthy people across ages. Germline CDR1 and CDR2: MDHEN and SYDVKM. V shed 3 bases and J shed 2 bases, with 9 bases lying between them. This CDR3 comprises 14 residues. The use of a sample-barcoded 5' primer and a J-beta primer mix characterized a second PCR of 7 to 11 cycles. TCRdb reanalysed the 5' RACE reads using MiXCR and keeps one entry per CDR3 protein. This sample carries about 970,000 distinct CDR3 sequences, 51% of them seen once, and the ten largest clones take about 22%. For this clonotype: Antigen specificity is unknown.

General observations from the study: The study lacked donor CMV status, which possibly confounded expanded clonotype changes.

Each sample yielded at least 6 million isolated PBMCs. The chain has TRBV28 and TRBJ2-3, with D unresolved. What was sequenced was blood. The clonotype comes from a woman between 55 and 75 years old in good health. Here the CDR3 reads CASSFRQNTDTQYF. The CDR3 DNA reads TGTGCCAGCAGTTTTAGGCAGAACACAGATACGCAGTATTTT.